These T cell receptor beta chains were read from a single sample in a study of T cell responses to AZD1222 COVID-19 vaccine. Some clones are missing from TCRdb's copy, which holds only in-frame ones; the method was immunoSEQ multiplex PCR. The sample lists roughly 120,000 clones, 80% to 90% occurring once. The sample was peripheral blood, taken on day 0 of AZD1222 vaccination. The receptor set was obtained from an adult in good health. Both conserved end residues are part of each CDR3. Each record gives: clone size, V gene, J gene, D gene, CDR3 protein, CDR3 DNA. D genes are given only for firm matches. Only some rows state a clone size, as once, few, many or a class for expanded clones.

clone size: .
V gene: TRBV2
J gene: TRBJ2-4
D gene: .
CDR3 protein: CASSIPGAKNIQYF
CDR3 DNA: TGTGCCAGCAGCATCCCGGGAGCCAAAAACATTCAGTACTTC

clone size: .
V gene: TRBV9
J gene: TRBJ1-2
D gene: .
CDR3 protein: CASSVGPDYGYTF
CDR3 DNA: TGTGCCAGCAGCGTAGGTCCGGACTATGGCTACACCTTC

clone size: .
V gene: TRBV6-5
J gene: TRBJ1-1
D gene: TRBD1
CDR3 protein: CASSYSMFQGETEAFF
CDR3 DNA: TGTGCCAGCAGTTACTCGATGTTCCAGGGGGAAACTGAAGCTTTCTTT

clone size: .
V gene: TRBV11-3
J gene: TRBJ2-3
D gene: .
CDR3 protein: CASSPGGIVGTDTQYF
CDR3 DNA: TGTGCCAGCAGCCCCGGCGGGATAGTCGGGACAGATACGCAGTATTTT

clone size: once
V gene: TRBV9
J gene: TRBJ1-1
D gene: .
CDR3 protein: CASTQTHTRNTEAFF
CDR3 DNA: TGTGCCAGCACCCAGACCCACACAAGGAACACTGAAGCTTTCTTT

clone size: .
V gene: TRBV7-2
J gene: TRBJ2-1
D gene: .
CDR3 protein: CASSLVGNEQFF
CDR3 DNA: TGTGCCAGCAGCTTAGTAGGGAATGAGCAGTTCTTC

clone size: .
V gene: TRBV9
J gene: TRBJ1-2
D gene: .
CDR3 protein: CASSVGGIYGYTF
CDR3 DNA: TGTGCCAGCAGCGTGGGCGGAATCTATGGCTACACCTTC

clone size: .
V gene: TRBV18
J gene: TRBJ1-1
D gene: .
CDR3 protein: CASSPDTEAFF
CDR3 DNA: TGTGCCAGCTCACCAGACACTGAAGCTTTCTTT

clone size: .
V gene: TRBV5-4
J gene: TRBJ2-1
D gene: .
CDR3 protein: CASSRGSPGRNEQFF
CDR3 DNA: TGTGCCAGCAGCCGAGGGTCCCCGGGTCGGAATGAGCAGTTCTTC

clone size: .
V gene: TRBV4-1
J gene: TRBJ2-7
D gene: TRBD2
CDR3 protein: CASSQDTVLAGYEQYF
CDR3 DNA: TGCGCCAGCAGCCAAGATACTGTACTAGCGGGGTACGAGCAGTACTTC

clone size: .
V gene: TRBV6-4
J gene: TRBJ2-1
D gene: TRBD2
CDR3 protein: CASSVTSGTTTEQFF
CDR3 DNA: TGTGCCAGCAGTGTGACTAGCGGGACTACAACTGAGCAGTTCTTC

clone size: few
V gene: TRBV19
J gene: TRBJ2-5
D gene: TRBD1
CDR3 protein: CASRSDRGQTQYF
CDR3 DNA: TGTGCCAGTAGATCGGACAGGGGTCAGACCCAGTACTTC

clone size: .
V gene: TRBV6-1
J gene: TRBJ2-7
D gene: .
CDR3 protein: CASSEFVTDDYEQYF
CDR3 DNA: TGTGCCAGCAGTGAATTTGTGACAGACGACTACGAGCAGTACTTC

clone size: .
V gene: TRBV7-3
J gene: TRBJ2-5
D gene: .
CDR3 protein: CASSLSRQETQYF
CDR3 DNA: TGTGCCAGCAGCCTCTCCAGGCAAGAGACCCAGTACTTC

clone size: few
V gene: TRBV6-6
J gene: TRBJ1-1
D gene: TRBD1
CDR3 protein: CASSAGQGASHTEAFF
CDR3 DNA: TGTGCCAGCAGTGCGGGACAGGGGGCGTCGCACACTGAAGCTTTCTTT

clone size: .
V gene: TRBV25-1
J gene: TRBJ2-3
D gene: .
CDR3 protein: CASAVSGTDTQYF
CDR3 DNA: TGTGCCAGCGCAGTTTCAGGCACAGATACGCAGTATTTT

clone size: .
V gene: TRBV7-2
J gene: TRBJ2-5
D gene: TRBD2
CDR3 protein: CASRLGLAGEAQYF
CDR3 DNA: TGTGCCAGCAGACTCGGACTAGCGGGGGAGGCCCAGTACTTC

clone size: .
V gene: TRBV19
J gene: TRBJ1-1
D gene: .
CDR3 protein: CASSIGMNTEAFF
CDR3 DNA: TGTGCCAGTAGTATTGGGATGAACACTGAAGCTTTCTTT

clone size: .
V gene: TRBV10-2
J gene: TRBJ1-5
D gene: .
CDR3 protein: CASSGGNQPQHF
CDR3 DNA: TGCGCCAGCAGTGGGGGCAATCAGCCCCAGCATTTT

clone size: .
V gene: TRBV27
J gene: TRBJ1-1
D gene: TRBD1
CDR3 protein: CASSQSRGYSEAFF
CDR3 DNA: TGTGCCAGCAGTCAAAGCAGGGGGTATAGTGAAGCTTTCTTT

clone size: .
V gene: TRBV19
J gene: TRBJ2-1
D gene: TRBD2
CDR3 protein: CASRELAGDLSQFF
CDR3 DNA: TGTGCCAGTAGGGAACTAGCGGGGGACCTTTCCCAGTTCTTC

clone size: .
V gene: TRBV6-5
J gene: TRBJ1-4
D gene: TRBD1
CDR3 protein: CASSYSPTGGEGKLFF
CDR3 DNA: TGTGCCAGCAGTTACTCTCCGACAGGGGGTGAGGGAAAACTGTTTTTT

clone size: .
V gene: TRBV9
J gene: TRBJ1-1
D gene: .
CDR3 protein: CASSVVQPMNTEAFF
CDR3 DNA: TGTGCCAGCAGCGTAGTACAGCCCATGAACACTGAAGCTTTCTTT

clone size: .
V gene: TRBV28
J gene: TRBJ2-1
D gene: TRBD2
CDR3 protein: CASTPGTSGRAEQFF
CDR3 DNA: TGTGCCAGCACCCCCGGGACTAGCGGGAGGGCTGAGCAGTTCTTC

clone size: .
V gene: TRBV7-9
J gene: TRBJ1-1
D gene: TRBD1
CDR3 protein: CASRWDRGSRTEAFF
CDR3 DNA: TGTGCCAGCAGGTGGGACAGGGGGTCGCGGACTGAAGCTTTCTTT

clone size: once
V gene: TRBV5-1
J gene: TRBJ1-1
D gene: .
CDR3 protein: CASSPNMRNTEAFF
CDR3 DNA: TGCGCCAGCAGCCCGAACATGAGGAACACTGAAGCTTTCTTT

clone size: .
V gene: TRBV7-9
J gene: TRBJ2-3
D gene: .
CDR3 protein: CASSFEDTQYF
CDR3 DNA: TGTGCCAGCAGCTTTGAAGATACGCAGTATTTT

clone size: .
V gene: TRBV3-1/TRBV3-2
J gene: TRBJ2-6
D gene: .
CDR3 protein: CASSGTFAQGANVLTF
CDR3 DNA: TGTGCCAGCAGCGGGACTTTCGCCCAGGGGGCCAACGTCCTGACTTTC

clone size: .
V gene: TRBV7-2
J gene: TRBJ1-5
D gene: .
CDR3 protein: CASSLNPNQPQHF
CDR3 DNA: TGTGCCAGCAGCTTAAATCCCAATCAGCCCCAGCATTTT

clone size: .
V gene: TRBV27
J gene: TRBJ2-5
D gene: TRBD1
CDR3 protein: CASSITWDRGETQYF
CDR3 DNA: TGTGCCAGCAGTATTACTTGGGACAGGGGAGAGACCCAGTACTTC

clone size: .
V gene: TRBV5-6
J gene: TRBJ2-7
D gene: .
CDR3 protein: CASSFGGGQYEQYF
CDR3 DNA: TGTGCCAGCAGCTTTGGTGGGGGGCAATACGAGCAGTACTTC

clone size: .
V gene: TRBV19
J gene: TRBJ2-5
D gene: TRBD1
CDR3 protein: CASSNRGETQYF
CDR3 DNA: TGTGCCAGTAGCAACAGGGGAGAGACCCAGTACTTC

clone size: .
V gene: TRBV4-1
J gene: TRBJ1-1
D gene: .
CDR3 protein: CASSQPGRPESFF
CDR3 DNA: TGCGCCAGCAGCCAACCAGGACGGCCTGAATCTTTCTTT

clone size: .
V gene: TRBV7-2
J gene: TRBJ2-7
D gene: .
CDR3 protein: CASSLGASSYEQYF
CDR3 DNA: TGTGCCAGCAGCTTAGGCGCCAGTTCCTACGAGCAGTACTTC

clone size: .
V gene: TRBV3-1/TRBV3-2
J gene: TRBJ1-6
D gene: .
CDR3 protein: CASSPRTDSPLHF
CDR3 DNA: TGTGCCAGCAGCCCCCGGACAGATTCACCCCTCCACTTT

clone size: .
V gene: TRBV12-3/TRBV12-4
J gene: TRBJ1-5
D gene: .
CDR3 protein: CASRDTGNQPQHF
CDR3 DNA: TGTGCCAGCAGAGATACAGGGAATCAGCCCCAGCATTTT

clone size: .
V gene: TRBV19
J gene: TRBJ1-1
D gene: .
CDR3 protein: CASSVHREKVVYTEAFF
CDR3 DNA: TGTGCCAGTAGTGTTCACAGGGAAAAGGTGGTGTACACTGAAGCTTTCTTT

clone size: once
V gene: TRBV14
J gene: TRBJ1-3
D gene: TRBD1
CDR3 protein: CASSPTGVLNTIYF
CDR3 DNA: TGTGCCAGCAGCCCTACAGGGGTTTTAAACACCATATATTTT

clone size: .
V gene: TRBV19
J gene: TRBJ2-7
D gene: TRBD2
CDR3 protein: CASSGRGTSGHEQYF
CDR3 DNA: TGTGCCAGTAGTGGCCGCGGGACTAGCGGCCACGAGCAGTACTTC

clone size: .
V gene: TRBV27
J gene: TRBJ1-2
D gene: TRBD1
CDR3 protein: CASSPDRDEYGYTF
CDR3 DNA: TGTGCCAGCAGCCCGGACAGGGATGAATATGGCTACACCTTC

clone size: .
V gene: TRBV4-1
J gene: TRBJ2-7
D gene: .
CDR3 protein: CASSQVGTDSYEQYF
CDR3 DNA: TGCGCCAGCAGCCAAGTGGGGACGGACTCCTACGAGCAGTACTTC

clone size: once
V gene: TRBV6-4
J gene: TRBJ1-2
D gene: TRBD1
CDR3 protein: CASSDDRGRRSRYTF
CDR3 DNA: TGTGCCAGCAGTGACGACAGGGGGCGCAGAAGTCGCTACACCTTC

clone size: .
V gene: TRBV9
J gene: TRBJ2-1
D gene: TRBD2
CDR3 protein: CASSAPGGPYNEQFF
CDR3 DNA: TGTGCCAGCAGCGCCCCGGGGGGGCCTTACAATGAGCAGTTCTTC

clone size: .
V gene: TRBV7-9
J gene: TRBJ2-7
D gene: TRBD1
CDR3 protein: CASSSRDRVSDEQYF
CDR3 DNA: TGTGCCAGCAGCAGCCGGGACAGGGTTTCAGACGAGCAGTACTTC

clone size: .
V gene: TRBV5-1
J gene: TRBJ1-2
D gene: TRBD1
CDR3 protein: CASTLGTEWYGYTF
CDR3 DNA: TGCGCCAGCACCTTAGGGACAGAATGGTATGGCTACACCTTC

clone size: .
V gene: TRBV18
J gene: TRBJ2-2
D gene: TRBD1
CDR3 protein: CASSPSPGQGAAGELFF
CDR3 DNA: TGTGCCAGCTCACCTTCCCCGGGACAGGGGGCCGCCGGGGAGCTGTTTTTT

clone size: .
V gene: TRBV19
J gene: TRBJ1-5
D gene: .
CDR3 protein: CASSRQVYSNQPQHF
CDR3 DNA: TGTGCCAGTAGCAGACAGGTTTATAGCAATCAGCCCCAGCATTTT

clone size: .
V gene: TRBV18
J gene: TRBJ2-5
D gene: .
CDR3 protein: CASSQGVGETQYF
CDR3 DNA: TGTGCCAGCTCACAGGGGGTCGGGGAGACCCAGTACTTC

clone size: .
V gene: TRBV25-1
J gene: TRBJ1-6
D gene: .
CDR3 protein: CASSEILGRGGNSPLHF
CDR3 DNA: TGTGCCAGCAGTGAAATCCTAGGGAGGGGCGGGAATTCACCCCTCCACTTT

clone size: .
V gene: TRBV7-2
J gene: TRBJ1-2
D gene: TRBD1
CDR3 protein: CASSLTQGALYGYTF
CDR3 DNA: TGTGCCAGCAGCTTGACACAGGGGGCCCTCTATGGCTACACCTTC

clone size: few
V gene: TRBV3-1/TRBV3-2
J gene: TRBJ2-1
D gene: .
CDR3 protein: CASSQSVGEQFF
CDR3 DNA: TGTGCCAGCAGCCAAAGCGTAGGGGAGCAGTTCTTC

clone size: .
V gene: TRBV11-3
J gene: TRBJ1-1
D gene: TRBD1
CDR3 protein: CASSLAPGQGATEAFF
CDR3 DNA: TGTGCCAGCAGCTTAGCCCCGGGACAGGGGGCCACTGAAGCTTTCTTT

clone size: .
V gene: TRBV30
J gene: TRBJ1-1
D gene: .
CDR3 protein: CAWSGTRGSTEAFF
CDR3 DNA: TGTGCCTGGAGTGGGACCAGGGGAAGCACTGAAGCTTTCTTT

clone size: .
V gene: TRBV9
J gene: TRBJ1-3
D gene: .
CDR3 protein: CASSVGTNSGNTIYF
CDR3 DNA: TGTGCCAGCAGCGTAGGGACCAACTCTGGAAACACCATATATTTT

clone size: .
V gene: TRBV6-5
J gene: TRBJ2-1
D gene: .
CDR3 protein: CASSRRGGDEQFF
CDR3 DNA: TGTGCCAGCAGCCGGCGGGGAGGCGATGAGCAGTTCTTC

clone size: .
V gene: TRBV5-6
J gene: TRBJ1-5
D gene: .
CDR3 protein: CASSFSRGGNQPQHF
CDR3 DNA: TGTGCCAGCAGCTTTTCAAGAGGGGGCAATCAGCCCCAGCATTTT

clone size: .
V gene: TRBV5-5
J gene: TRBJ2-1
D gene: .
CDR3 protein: CASSQGLSSHEQFF
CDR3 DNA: TGTGCCAGCAGCCAAGGCCTATCTAGTCATGAGCAGTTCTTC

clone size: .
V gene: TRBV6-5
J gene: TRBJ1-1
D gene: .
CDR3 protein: CASSPRGRSTEAFF
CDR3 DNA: TGTGCCAGCAGCCCACGAGGGCGATCCACTGAAGCTTTCTTT

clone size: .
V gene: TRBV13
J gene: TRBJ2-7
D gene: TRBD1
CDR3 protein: CASSLEVGQGAYEQYF
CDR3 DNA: TGTGCCAGCAGCCTCGAGGTGGGGCAGGGGGCCTACGAGCAGTACTTC